This T cell receptor beta chain was captured in a study of blood T cell repertoires in COVID-19. Overall study: The cDNA or gDNA used as material had been derived from T cells, B-cell-depleted T cells, or PBMCs.

Sequencing used immunoSEQ multiplex PCR; TCRdb keeps in-frame clones, though not all of them. Among approximately 200,000 clones listed, less than 85% were seen once. The CDR3 is made up of 14 amino acids. Germline values: CDR1 SNHLY, CDR2 FYNNEI. Trimming took 7 bases from V and 7 from J, leaving 16 bases between them. Clinical histories supplied by participants themselves formed the basis of cohort assignment. The sample comprised PBMCs or T cells enriched from blood (not recorded which). The chain recombines TRBV2 with TRBJ1-4; D might be TRBD1 (5 bases). The sequence came from a man aged 55 to 70 who had recovered from COVID-19. The CDR3 DNA reads TGTGCCAGCATCCGGGACTTATCGGGTGAAAAACTGTTTTTT. As protein: CASIRDLSGEKLFF.